The next 24 T cell receptor beta chains were all read from a single sample in a study of response to subunit inactivated influenza vaccine. MiXCR was run by TCRdb on the RT-PCR reads, yielding one entry per CDR3 protein. The sample records 300,000 to 350,000 distinct CDR3 sequences, roughly 22% being singletons. The material was PBMCs from blood, obtained roughly 20 months after vaccination. The receptors originated from a man aged 50 to 69 who received an inactivated influenza vaccine.

The rearrangement links TRBV29-1 to TRBJ1-5, with no clear D. Germline lookup yields CDR1 SQVTM and CDR2 ANQGSEA. This CDR3 has 14 residues. Deletions cut 4 bases from V and 0 bases from J, with 10 bases between. The CDR3 reads CSVGEGNSNQPQHF. The DNA for the CDR3 is TGCAGCGTTGGGGAGGGCAATAGCAATCAGCCCCAGCATTTT.

This rearrangement joins TRBV30 to TRBJ1-1; D unresolved. V dropped 4 bases and J dropped 4 bases, with 10 bases sitting between them. In germline, CDR1 is GTSNPN, CDR2 SVGIG (reference sequence). This CDR3 comprises 12 residues. The CDR3 reads CAWTGGSTEAFF. CDR3 DNA: TGTGCCTGGACGGGAGGATCCACTGAAGCTTTCTTT.

J is TRBJ2-7 and V is TRBV6-5; no clear D. CDR1 is MNHEY, CDR2 SVGAGI, per germline. The CDR3 is 11 residues long. Trimming took 7 bases from V and 6 from J, leaving 10 bases between them. The CDR3 region has the DNA TGTGCCAGCATCCGTGGCCTCGAGCAGTACTTC. Its protein is CASIRGLEQYF.

The table lists this clonotype with a few counts. The V call is TRBV14, the J call TRBJ1-1; perhaps TRBD1 as D (6 bases). Germline V lookup: CDR1 SGHDN, CDR2 FVKESK. The CDR3 loop spans 14 amino acids. V was shortened by 0 bases and J by 4 bases, with 9 bases between the two germline ends. The CDR3 DNA is TGTGCCAGCAGCCAAGAAAACAGGGTCACTGAAGCTTTCTTT. This translates into CASSQENRVTEAFF.

The sample holds many counts of this clonotype. The J gene is TRBJ2-1, the V gene TRBV2, with TRBD2 identical over 8 bases. Trimming removed 1 base from V and 0 bases from J; junction bases left unmatched: 5. The CDR3 covers 17 residues. The germline V gene has CDR1 SNHLY and CDR2 FYNNEI. The CDR3 spells CASSEVLAESSYNEQFF. CDR3 DNA sequence: TGTGCCAGCAGTGAAGTACTAGCGGAAAGCTCCTACAATGAGCAGTTCTTC.

This clonotype came up a few times. The J gene is TRBJ2-7, the V gene TRBV6-5, with D possibly matching TRBD2 (6 bases). Germline V lookup: CDR1 MNHEY, CDR2 SVGAGI. Trimming cost V 2 bases and J 5 bases, with 19 bases left between them. The CDR3 extends over 16 amino acids. The CDR3 nucleotides are TGTGCCAGCAGTTACAATAGATTCCTAGCGAGTCACGAGCAGTACTTC. This gives the protein CASSYNRFLASHEQYF.

This clonotype was seen more than once but under ten times. For the CDR3, the DNA is TGTGCCAGCAGCCGACTCTGCTGGACTAGCGGAGGCCCCCTAGGCTACGAGCAGTACTTC. Protein product: CASSRLCWTSGGPLGYEQYF. The chain carries TRBV7-6 and TRBJ2-7; TRBD2 aligns across 10 bases. The V segment lost 5 bases and the J segment 3 bases; nucleotides outside the gene matches: 22. The CDR3 length is 20 residues. Germline V gene lookup returns CDR1 SGHVS and CDR2 FNYEAQ.

The chain is built from TRBV14 and TRBJ1-1; no firm D call. Trimming cost V 1 base and J 11 bases, with 11 bases left between them. The CDR3 length is 12 residues. Germline loops: CDR1 SGHDN, CDR2 FVKESK. CDR3 amino acids: CASSQGGPSAFF. CDR3 in DNA: TGTGCCAGCAGCCAAGGGGGTCCTAGCGCTTTCTTT.

The chain employs TRBV5-1 and TRBJ1-2; the D gene is possibly TRBD1 (6 bases). This CDR3 has 12 residues. Between the trimmed V and J ends, which lost 5 bases and 4 bases, there was a span of 9 bases. The germline V gene encodes CDR1 SGHRS and CDR2 YFSETQ. The CDR3 loop is CASRGTTYGYTF. The DNA for the CDR3 is TGCGCCAGCAGGGGGACAACCTATGGCTACACCTTC.

The sample holds a few counts of this clonotype. This chain connects TRBV4-1 to TRBJ1-1; 7 nucleotides align to TRBD1. J was trimmed by 5 bases and V by 7 bases; bases with no gene match: 13. CDR3 length equals 15 residues. CDR1 and CDR2 (germline): MGHRA, YSYEKL. For the CDR3, the DNA is TGCGCCAGCAACGCGGCAGGGGGTTTGCGTACTGAAGCTTTCTTT. Encoded protein: CASNAAGGLRTEAFF.

This clonotype was picked up many times. V gene TRBV5-1 combines with J gene TRBJ1-1; D perhaps matches TRBD1 (5 bases). Trimming pared 0 bases from V and 5 bases from J, leaving 11 bases between. CDR1 is SGHRS, CDR2 YFSETQ, per germline. This CDR3 is built from 14 residues. Written as DNA, the CDR3 is TGCGCCAGCAGCTTGGACGGGGGGGGGACTGAAGCTTTCTTT. Protein sequence: CASSLDGGGTEAFF.

A single count supports this clonotype. This chain connects TRBV5-6 to TRBJ2-5; tentatively, D is TRBD1 (5 bases). The V end was cut by 4 bases, the J end by 5 bases, with 18 bases between. The V gene's germline CDR1 is SGHDT and CDR2 YYEEEE. This CDR3 comprises 15 residues. The CDR3 bases are TGTGCCAGCAGCACCGTCCTAAGGACATATGAGACCCAGTACTTC. This encodes CASSTVLRTYETQYF.

This clonotype appeared a few times. The chain couples TRBV12-3 or TRBV12-4 to TRBJ1-6; D perhaps matches TRBD1 (6 bases). V was clipped by 5 bases and J by 7 bases, with 12 bases between them. The CDR3 has 14 amino acids. CDR3 DNA sequence: TGTGCCAGCAGTCAACAGGGTAGGAATTCACCCCTCCACTTT. Protein product: CASSQQGRNSPLHF.

The chain recombines TRBV7-9 with TRBJ1-4; D is perhaps TRBD1 (6 bases). Trimming took off 4 bases at V and 2 bases at J, with 14 bases between the two ends. The germline gives CDR1 SEHNR, CDR2 FQNEAQ (reference sequence). This CDR3 contains 16 residues. DNA for the CDR3: TGTGCCAGCAGCTCAGGGGTGGGGTCGACTAATGAAAAACTGTTTTTT. It translates to CASSSGVGSTNEKLFF.

This clonotype was seen a handful of times. The chain couples TRBV7-2 to TRBJ2-3; no reliable D call. The germline V gene encodes CDR1 SGHTA and CDR2 FQGNSA. The CDR3 totals 11 residues. Trimming removed 5 bases at V and 5 bases at J, with 5 bases between. The DNA for the CDR3 is TGTGCCAGCAGCCCTCAAGATACGCAGTATTTT. It specifies CASSPQDTQYF.

The chain uses TRBV3-1 and TRBJ2-5; D is unclear. Germline V gene sequence: CDR1 LGHDT, CDR2 YNNKEL (reference sequence). The CDR3 extends over 15 amino acids. Trimming took off 0 bases at V and 5 bases at J, with 13 bases between the two ends. CDR3 bases: TGTGCCAGCAGCCAAGATCCGCGGATGAGGGAGACCCAGTACTTC. This translates into CASSQDPRMRETQYF.

This chain links TRBV29-1 with TRBJ2-1, with TRBD2 as a possible D gene (6 bases). The CDR3 covers 12 residues. V gave up 4 bases and J gave up 7 bases, with 11 bases separating them. Germline CDR1 SQVTM, CDR2 ANQGSEA. The chain's CDR3 is CSVVPRGNEQFF. The CDR3 nucleotides read TGCAGCGTTGTGCCCCGGGGGAATGAGCAGTTCTTC.

This clonotype was recorded a few times. This chain joins TRBV20-1 and TRBJ1-5; TRBD1 is a possible D gene (5 bases). Germline V gives CDR1 DFQATT, CDR2 SNEGSKA (reference sequence). The CDR3 runs 16 residues. V was clipped by 1 base and J by 6 bases, with 19 bases between them. This CDR3 reads CSARVRARGGFQPQHF. CDR3 in DNA: TGCAGTGCTAGAGTAAGGGCCCGGGGGGGATTTCAGCCCCAGCATTTT.

In DNA form, the CDR3 reads TGCATTCCGATGGCGGGGCGGAGGTATGAGCAGTTCTTC. This gives the protein CIPMAGRRYEQFF. V is TRBV20-1 and J is TRBJ2-1, with D perhaps TRBD2 (6 bases). This CDR3 is built from 13 residues. The germline CDR1 and CDR2 sequences are DFQATT and SNEGSKA (reference sequence).

In its sample, this clonotype was seen a few times. This sequence joins TRBV4-1 and TRBJ2-7, with D perhaps matching TRBD1 (5 bases). The V end lost 5 bases, the J end lost 2 bases, and 16 bases lay between the germline ends. The germline gives CDR1 MGHRA, CDR2 YSYEKL. CDR3 length: 15 residues. CDR3 amino acids: CASSAVQGVPYEQYF. The CDR3 DNA sequence: TGCGCCAGCAGCGCCGTGCAAGGGGTGCCCTACGAGCAGTACTTC.

The rearrangement links TRBV28 to TRBJ2-7; D is ambiguous. The CDR3 spans 13 residues. The V gene lost 7 bases and the J gene lost 0 bases, with 10 bases spanning the gap. Per germline, CDR1 MDHEN and CDR2 SYDVKM. DNA for the CDR3: TGTGCCAGCATAGAGGTCAACTCCTACGAGCAGTACTTC. Translated, it gives CASIEVNSYEQYF.

A few counts support this clonotype. The chain links TRBV29-1 to TRBJ2-7, with TRBD1 matching 10 bases. The CDR3 covers 13 residues. The germline CDR1 and CDR2 sequences are SQVTM and ANQGSEA. V lost 6 bases and J lost 4; bases outside the gene matches: 6. The DNA of the CDR3 is TGCAGCGTAGCCTCGGGACAGGGGTACGAGCAGTACTTC. Encoded protein: CSVASGQGYEQYF.

This clonotype has more than one count but fewer than ten. The V and J genes are TRBV10-2 and TRBJ1-2, with D maybe TRBD1 (6 bases). This CDR3 region has 14 residues. Trimming removed 6 bases from V and 4 bases from J, with 15 bases in between. CDR1 WSHSY and CDR2 SAAADI come from the germline V gene. Here the CDR3 DNA reads TGCGCCAGCAGAACTCGGGACACGCCCTATGGCTACACCTTC. Translating gives CASRTRDTPYGYTF.

This chain joins TRBV27 and TRBJ2-7; D is uncertain. V was cut by 6 bases and J by 2 bases, with 14 bases left in between. The CDR3 sequence is 14 residues long. Germline CDR1 and CDR2: MNHEY and SMNVEV (reference sequence). As DNA, the CDR3 is TGTGCCAGCAGGGAACCGGGTACGGCCTACGAGCAGTACTTC. Protein product: CASREPGTAYEQYF.